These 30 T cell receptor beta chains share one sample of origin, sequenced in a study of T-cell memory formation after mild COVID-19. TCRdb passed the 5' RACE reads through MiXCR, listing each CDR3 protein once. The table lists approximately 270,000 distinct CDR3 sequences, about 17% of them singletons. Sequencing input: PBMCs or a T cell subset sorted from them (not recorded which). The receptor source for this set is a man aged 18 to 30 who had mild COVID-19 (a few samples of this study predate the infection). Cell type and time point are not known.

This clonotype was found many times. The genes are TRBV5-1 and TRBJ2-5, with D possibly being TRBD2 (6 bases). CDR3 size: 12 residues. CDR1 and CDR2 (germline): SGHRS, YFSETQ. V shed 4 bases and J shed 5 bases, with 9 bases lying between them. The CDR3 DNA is TGCGCCAGCAGCCCGGGGGTGGAGACCCAGTACTTC. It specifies CASSPGVETQYF.

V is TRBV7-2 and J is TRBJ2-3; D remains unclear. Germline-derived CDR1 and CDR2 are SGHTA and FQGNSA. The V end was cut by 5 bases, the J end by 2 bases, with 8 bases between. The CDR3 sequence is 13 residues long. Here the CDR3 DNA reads TGTGCCAGCAGCCCAGGTTACACAGATACGCAGTATTTT. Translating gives CASSPGYTDTQYF.

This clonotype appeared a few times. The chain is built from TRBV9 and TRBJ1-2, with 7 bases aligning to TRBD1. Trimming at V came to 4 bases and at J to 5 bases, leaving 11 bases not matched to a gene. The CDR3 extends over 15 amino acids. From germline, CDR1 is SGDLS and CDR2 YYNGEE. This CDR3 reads CASSPVGQALYGYTF. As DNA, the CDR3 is TGTGCCAGCAGCCCTGTAGGACAGGCACTTTATGGCTACACCTTC.

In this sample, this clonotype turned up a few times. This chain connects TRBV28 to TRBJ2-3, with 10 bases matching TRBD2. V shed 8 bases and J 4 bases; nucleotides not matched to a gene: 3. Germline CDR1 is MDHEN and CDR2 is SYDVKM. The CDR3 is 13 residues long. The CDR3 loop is CASEAGGADTQYF. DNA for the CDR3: TGTGCCAGCGAAGCGGGGGGGGCAGATACGCAGTATTTT.

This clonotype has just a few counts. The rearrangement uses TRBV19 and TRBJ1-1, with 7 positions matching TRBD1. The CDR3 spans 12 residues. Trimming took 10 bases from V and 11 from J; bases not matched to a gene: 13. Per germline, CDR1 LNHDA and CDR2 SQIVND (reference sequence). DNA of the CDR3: TGTGCCACCGCGGACAGGCCGACGGGGGCTTTCTTT. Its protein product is CATADRPTGAFF.

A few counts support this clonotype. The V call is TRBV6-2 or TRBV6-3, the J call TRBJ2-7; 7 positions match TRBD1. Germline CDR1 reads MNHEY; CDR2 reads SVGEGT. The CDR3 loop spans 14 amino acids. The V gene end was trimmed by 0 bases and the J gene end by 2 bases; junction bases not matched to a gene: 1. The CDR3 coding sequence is TGTGCCAGCAGTTACTCGAGGGGGCCCTACGAGCAGTACGTC. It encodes CASSYSRGPYEQYV.

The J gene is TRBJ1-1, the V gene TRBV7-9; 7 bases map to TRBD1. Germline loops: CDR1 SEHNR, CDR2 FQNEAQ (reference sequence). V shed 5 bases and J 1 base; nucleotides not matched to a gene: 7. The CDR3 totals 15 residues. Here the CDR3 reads CASSLYRGTNTEAFF. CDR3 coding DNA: TGTGCCAGCAGCCTGTACAGGGGAACGAACACTGAAGCTTTCTTT. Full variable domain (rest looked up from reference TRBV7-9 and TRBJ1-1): DTGVSQNPRHKITKRGQNVTFRCDPISEHNRLYWYRQTLGQGPEFLTYFQNEAQLEKSRLLSDRFSAERPKGSFSTLEIQRTEQGDSAMYLCASSLYRGTNTEAFFGQGTRLTVV.

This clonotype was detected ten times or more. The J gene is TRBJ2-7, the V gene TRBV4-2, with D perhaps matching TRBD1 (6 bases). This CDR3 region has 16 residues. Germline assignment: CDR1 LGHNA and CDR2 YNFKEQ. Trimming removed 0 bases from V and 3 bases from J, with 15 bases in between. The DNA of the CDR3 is TGTGCCAGCAGCCAAGATCTAGAACAGGGTGTCTACGAGCAGTACTTC. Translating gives CASSQDLEQGVYEQYF.

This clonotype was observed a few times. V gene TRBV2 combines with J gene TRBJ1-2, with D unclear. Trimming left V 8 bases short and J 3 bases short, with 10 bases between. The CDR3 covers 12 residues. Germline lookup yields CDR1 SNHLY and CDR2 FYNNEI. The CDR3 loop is CASRREDYGYTF. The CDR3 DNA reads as TGTGCCAGCCGAAGGGAGGACTATGGCTACACCTTC.

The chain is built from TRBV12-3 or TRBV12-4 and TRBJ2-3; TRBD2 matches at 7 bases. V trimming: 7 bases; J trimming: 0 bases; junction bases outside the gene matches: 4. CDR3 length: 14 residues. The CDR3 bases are TGTGCCAGCACCCCAGCGGGGAGCACAGATACGCAGTATTTT. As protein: CASTPAGSTDTQYF.

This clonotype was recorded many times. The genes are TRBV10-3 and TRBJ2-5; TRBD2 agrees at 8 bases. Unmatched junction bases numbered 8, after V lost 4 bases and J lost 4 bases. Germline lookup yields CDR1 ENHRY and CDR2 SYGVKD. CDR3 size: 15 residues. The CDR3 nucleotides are TGTGCCATCAGTGGCGCCGGGACTAGGGGAGAGACCCAGTACTTC. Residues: CAISGAGTRGETQYF.

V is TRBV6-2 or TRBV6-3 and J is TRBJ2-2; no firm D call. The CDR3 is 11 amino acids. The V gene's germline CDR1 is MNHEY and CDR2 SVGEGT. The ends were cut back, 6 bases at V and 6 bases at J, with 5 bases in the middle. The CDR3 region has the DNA TGTGCCAGCAGCACGGCCGGGGAGCTGTTTTTT. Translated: CASSTAGELFF.

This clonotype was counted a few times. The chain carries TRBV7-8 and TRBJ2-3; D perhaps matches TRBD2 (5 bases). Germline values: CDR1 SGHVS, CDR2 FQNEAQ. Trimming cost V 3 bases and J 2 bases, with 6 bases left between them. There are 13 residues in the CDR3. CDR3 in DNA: TGTGCCAGCAGCTTTCGGGACACAGATACGCAGTATTTT. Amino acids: CASSFRDTDTQYF.

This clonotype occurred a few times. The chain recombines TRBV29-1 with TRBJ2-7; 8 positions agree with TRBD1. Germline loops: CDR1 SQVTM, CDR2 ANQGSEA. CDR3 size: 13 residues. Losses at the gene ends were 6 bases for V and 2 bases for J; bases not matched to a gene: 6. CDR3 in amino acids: CSVRTGLAYEQYF. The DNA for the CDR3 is TGCAGCGTGAGGACAGGGTTGGCCTACGAGCAGTACTTC.

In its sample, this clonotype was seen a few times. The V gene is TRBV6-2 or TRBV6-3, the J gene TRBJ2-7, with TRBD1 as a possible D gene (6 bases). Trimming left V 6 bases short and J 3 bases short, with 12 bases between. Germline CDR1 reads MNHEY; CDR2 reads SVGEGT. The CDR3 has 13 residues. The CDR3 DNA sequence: TGTGCCAGCAGAACGATGACAGGCTACGAGCAGTACGTC. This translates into CASRTMTGYEQYV.

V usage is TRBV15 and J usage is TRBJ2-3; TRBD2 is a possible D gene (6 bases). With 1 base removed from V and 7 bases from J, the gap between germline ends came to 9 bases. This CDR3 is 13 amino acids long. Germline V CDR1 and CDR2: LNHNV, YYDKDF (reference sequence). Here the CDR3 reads CATSRGGVYTQYF. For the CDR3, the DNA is TGTGCCACCAGCAGAGGCGGGGTCTATACGCAGTATTTT.

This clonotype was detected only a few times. The CDR3 DNA is TGTGCCAGCTCCCTTTTACTAGCGGACGCCTACGAGCAGTACTTC. Protein sequence: CASSLLLADAYEQYF. V and J are TRBV12-3 or TRBV12-4 and TRBJ2-7; 8 bases map to TRBD2. J lost 2 bases, V lost 8 bases, and 11 bases had no gene match. The CDR3 contains 15 residues.

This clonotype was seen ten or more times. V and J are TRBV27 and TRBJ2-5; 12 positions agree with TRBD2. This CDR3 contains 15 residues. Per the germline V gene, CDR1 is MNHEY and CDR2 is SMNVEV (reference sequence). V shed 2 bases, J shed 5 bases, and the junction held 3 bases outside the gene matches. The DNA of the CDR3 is TGTGCCAGCAGTTTACTAGCGGGGGGGCGGGAGACCCAGTACTTC. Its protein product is CASSLLAGGRETQYF.

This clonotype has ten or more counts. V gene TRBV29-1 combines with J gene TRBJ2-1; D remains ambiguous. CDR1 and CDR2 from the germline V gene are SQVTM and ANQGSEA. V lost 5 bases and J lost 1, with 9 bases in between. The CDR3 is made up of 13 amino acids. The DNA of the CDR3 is TGCAGCGTTAGCGATGGGTCCTACAATGAGCAGTTCTTC. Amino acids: CSVSDGSYNEQFF.

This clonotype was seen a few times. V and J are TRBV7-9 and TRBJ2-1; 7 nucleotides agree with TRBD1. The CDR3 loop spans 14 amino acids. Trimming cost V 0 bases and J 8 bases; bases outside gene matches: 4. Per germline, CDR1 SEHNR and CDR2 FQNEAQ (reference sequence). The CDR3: CASSLARGWYEQFF. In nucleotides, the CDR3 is TGTGCCAGCAGCTTAGCCAGGGGGTGGTATGAGCAGTTCTTC.

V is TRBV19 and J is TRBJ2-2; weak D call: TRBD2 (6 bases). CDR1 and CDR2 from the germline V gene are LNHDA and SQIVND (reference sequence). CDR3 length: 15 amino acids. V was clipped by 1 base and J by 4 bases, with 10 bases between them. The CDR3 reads CASSIAGVITGELFF. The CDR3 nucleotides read TGTGCCAGTAGTATAGCGGGGGTCATCACCGGGGAGCTGTTTTTT.

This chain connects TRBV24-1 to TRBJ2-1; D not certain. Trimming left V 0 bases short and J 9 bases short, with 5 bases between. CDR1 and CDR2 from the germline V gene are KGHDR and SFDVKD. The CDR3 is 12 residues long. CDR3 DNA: TGTGCCACCAGTGATTTGCTTCGTGAGCAGTTCTTC. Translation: CATSDLLREQFF.

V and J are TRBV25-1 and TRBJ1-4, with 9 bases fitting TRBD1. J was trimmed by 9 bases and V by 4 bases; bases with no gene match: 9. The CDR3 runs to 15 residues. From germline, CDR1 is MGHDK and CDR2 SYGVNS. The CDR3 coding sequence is TGTGCCAGCAGTGCCTCCCGGGACAGGGCGAAAAAACTGTTTTTT. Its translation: CASSASRDRAKKLFF.

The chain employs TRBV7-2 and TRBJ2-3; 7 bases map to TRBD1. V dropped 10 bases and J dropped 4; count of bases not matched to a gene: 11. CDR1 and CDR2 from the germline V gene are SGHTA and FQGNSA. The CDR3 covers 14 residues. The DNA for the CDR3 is TGTGCCATATCCGGGACAGTACAGGCAGATACGCAGTATTTT. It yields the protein CAISGTVQADTQYF.

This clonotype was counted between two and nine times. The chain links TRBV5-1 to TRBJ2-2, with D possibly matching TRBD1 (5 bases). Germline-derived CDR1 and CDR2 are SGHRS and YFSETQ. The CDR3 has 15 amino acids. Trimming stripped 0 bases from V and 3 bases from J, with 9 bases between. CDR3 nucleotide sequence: TGCGCCAGCAGCTTGGAGTCCAGGGACACCGGGGAGCTGTTTTTT. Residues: CASSLESRDTGELFF. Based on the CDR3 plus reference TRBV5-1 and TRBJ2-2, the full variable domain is KAGVTQTPRYLIKTRGQQVTLSCSPISGHRSVSWYQQTPGQGLQFLFEYFSETQRNKGNFPGRFSGRQFSNSRSEMNVSTLELGDSALYLCASSLESRDTGELFFGEGSRLTVL.

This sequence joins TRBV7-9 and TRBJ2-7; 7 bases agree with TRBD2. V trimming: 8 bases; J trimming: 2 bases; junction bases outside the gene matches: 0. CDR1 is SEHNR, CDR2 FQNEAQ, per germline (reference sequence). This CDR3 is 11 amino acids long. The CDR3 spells CASGGAYEQYF. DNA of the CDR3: TGTGCCAGCGGGGGGGCCTACGAGCAGTACTTC. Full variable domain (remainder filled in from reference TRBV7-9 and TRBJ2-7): DTGVSQNPRHKITKRGQNVTFRCDPISEHNRLYWYRQTLGQGPEFLTYFQNEAQLEKSRLLSDRFSAERPKGSFSTLEIQRTEQGDSAMYLCASGGAYEQYFGPGTRLTVT.

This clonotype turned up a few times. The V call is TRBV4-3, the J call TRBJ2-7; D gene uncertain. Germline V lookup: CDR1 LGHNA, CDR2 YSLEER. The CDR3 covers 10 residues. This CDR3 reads CASSVLGRGV. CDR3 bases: TGCGCCAGCAGCGTACTCGGAAGAGGTGTC.

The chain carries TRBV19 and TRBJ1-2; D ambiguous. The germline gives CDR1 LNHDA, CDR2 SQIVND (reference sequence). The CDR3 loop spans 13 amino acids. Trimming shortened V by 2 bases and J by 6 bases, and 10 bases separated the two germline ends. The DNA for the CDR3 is TGTGCCAGTAGTATATCGGTGGGGAATGGCTACACCTTC. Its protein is CASSISVGNGYTF.

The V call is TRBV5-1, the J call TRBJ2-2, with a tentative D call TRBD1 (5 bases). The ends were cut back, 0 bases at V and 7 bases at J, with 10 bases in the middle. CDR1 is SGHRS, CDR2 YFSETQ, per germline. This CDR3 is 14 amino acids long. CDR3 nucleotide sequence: TGCGCCAGCAGCTTGGCCCAGGGTAACGGGGAGCTGTTTTTT. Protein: CASSLAQGNGELFF.

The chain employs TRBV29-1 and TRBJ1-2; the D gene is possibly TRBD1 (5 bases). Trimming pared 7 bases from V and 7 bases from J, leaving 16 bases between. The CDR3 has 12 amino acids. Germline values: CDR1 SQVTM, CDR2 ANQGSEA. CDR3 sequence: CSATLGVRGYTF. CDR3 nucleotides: TGCAGCGCCACGCTAGGGGTCCGTGGCTACACCTTC.